Below, one T cell receptor beta chain is given with its context. An end of the junction differs from the germline gene, which may be a read error. Sequenced by immunoSEQ multiplex PCR; TCRdb stores in-frame clones only, minus some. The sample has nearly 250,000 clones; about 80% are singletons. The data derive from a study of blood T cell repertoires in COVID-19. On the study more broadly: Collection of acute and convalescent COVID-19 samples took place in the United States, Italy and Spain.

CDR1 is SGHAT, CDR2 FQNNGV, per germline. The CDR3 is made up of 13 amino acids. This chain links TRBV11-2 with TRBJ1-1, with 8 nucleotides matching TRBD1. The TCR sequence derives from a woman of 80 years or more with acute or convalescent COVID-19. Sequencing used peripheral blood. This CDR3 is CASSIDRGREAFF. CDR3 coding DNA: TGTGCCAGCAGCATAGACAGGGGCCGTGAAGCTTTCTTT.